These 9 T cell receptor beta chains were sequenced from one sample in a study of T cell changes during pregnancy in multiple sclerosis. Generated by immunoSEQ multiplex PCR, the TCRdb table keeps only in-frame clones and is missing some. The table includes fewer than 45,000 clones, 94% detected once. This sample comprised CD8+ T cells from peripheral blood mononuclear cells, obtained in the third trimester of pregnancy. The receptors come from a female donor with multiple sclerosis, enrolled in a pregnancy study.

The genes are TRBV27 and TRBJ2-7, with a possible D match to TRBD2 (5 bases). CDR3 length: 13 residues. The germline CDR1 and CDR2 sequences are MNHEY and SMNVEV (reference sequence). V was clipped by 4 bases and J by 4 bases, with 11 bases between them. The CDR3 DNA is TGTGCCAGCAGTTCCGGGGTAGCTTACGAGCAGTACTTC. Encoded protein: CASSSGVAYEQYF.

The V gene is TRBV27, the J gene TRBJ2-7; 7 nucleotides match TRBD1. The CDR3 totals 14 residues. Germline loops: CDR1 MNHEY, CDR2 SMNVEV (reference sequence). After removal of 6 bases from V and 3 bases from J, the junction contained 8 bases not matched to a gene. CDR3 amino acids: CASRPGQGDYEQYF. The CDR3 nucleotides read TGTGCCAGCAGGCCGGGTCAGGGGGACTACGAGCAGTACTTC.

The chain links TRBV28 to TRBJ2-3, with 8 bases matching TRBD1. Germline V gives CDR1 MDHEN, CDR2 SYDVKM. V lost 3 bases to trimming and J lost 3 bases; unmatched junction nucleotides: 14. The CDR3 totals 18 residues. CDR3 sequence reads: CASSFPPGGRGRTDTQYF. The CDR3 nucleotides read TGTGCCAGCAGTTTCCCCCCCGGGGGCAGGGGGCGGACAGATACGCAGTATTTT.

V usage is TRBV2 and J usage is TRBJ2-1; 10 bases are shared with TRBD2. This CDR3 spans 16 amino acids. Trimming took 3 bases from V and 4 from J; bases not matched to a gene: 6. Germline-derived CDR1 and CDR2 are SNHLY and FYNNEI. CDR3 bases: TGTGCCAGCAGTGACCCGGGACTAGCGCTTTACAATGAGCAGTTCTTC. Translated, it gives CASSDPGLALYNEQFF.

The chain couples TRBV19 to TRBJ2-1, with 10 nucleotides matching TRBD2. V shed 6 bases, J shed 10 bases, and the junction held 15 bases outside the gene matches. Germline CDR1 reads LNHDA; CDR2 reads SQIVND (reference sequence). The CDR3 is 16 amino acids. The CDR3 region is CASSSGLAAGGSEQFF. The CDR3 nucleotides are TGTGCCAGTAGCTCAGGACTAGCGGCCGGGGGAAGCGAGCAGTTCTTC.

This chain uses TRBV30 with TRBJ1-1; D gene uncertain. V lost 1 base and J lost 0, with 9 bases in between. The CDR3 length is 14 residues. Germline V lookup: CDR1 GTSNPN, CDR2 SVGIG (reference sequence). The CDR3 loop is CAWSAAGLNTEAFF. CDR3 coding DNA: TGTGCCTGGAGTGCCGCAGGTTTGAACACTGAAGCTTTCTTT.

The rearrangement links TRBV11-2 to TRBJ2-7; 11 nucleotides line up with TRBD2. The germline gives CDR1 SGHAT, CDR2 FQNNGV. The CDR3 length is 15 residues. Trimming removed 6 bases from V and 5 bases from J; junction bases left unmatched: 9. The CDR3 here is CASSLTSGSKDEQYF. CDR3 sequence (DNA): TGTGCCAGCAGTCTTACTAGCGGGAGTAAAGACGAGCAGTACTTC. The full variable domain, rest sourced from reference TRBV11-2 and TRBJ2-7, is EAGVAQSPRYKIIEKRQSVAFWCNPISGHATLYWYQQILGQGPKLLIQFQNNGVVDDSQLPKDRFSAERLKGVDSTLKIQPAKLEDSAVYLCASSLTSGSKDEQYFGPGTRLTVT.

The chain combines TRBV27 with TRBJ1-2, with D possibly being TRBD1 (6 bases). The CDR3 loop spans 13 amino acids. CDR1 is MNHEY, CDR2 SMNVEV, per germline (reference sequence). V was cut by 3 bases and J by 8 bases, with 13 bases left in between. The CDR3 protein is CASSFGGAGGYTF. In DNA, the CDR3 is TGTGCCAGCAGTTTTGGGGGGGCCGGAGGCTACACCTTC.

This chain connects TRBV27 to TRBJ1-5; no clear D gene. The CDR3 loop spans 14 amino acids. Trimming removed 2 bases at V and 3 bases at J, with 8 bases between. Germline loops: CDR1 MNHEY, CDR2 SMNVEV (reference sequence). CDR3 amino acids: CASSLSLNNQPQHF. CDR3 DNA sequence: TGTGCCAGCAGTTTAAGCTTAAACAATCAGCCCCAGCATTTT.